These 25 T cell receptor beta chains came from one sample sequenced in a study of T cells after yellow fever vaccination. TCRdb recomputed calls from the 5' RACE reads with MiXCR, one row per CDR3 protein. The table lists 350,000 to 450,000 distinct CDR3 sequences, under 7.5% of them singletons. The sequenced sample was PBMCs, obtained 5 days after the yellow fever booster vaccination. These receptors were collected from a man under 40 who received the YFV17D yellow fever vaccine.

The V and J genes are TRBV6-6 and TRBJ1-1; D remains unclear. The germline gives CDR1 MNHNY, CDR2 SVGAGI (reference sequence). CDR3 size: 13 residues. Trimming removed 5 bases from V and 1 base from J, with 8 bases in between. CDR3: CASSRLPNTEAFF. CDR3 bases: TGTGCCAGCAGTCGTCTCCCGAACACTGAAGCTTTCTTT.

This clonotype was observed a handful of times. V is TRBV3-1 and J is TRBJ2-2, with a weak D call TRBD1 (6 bases). Germline CDR1 reads LGHDT; CDR2 reads YNNKEL (reference sequence). Between the trimmed V and J ends, which lost 4 bases and 6 bases, there was a span of 15 bases. The CDR3 totals 15 residues. The CDR3 bases are TGTGCCAGCAGCCCCAAAAGGACAGAGGCCGGGGAGCTGTTTTTT. Its protein is CASSPKRTEAGELFF.

There are many counts of this clonotype. The V call is TRBV14, the J call TRBJ2-1; 7 bases fit TRBD2. Germline values: CDR1 SGHDN, CDR2 FVKESK. The V gene end was trimmed by 5 bases and the J gene end by 8 bases; junction bases not matched to a gene: 18. The CDR3 consists of 17 residues. Here the CDR3 DNA reads TGTGCCAGCAGCACCCCAGGGAAGCGGGGACTCTCTGATGAGCAGTTCTTC. Translation gives CASSTPGKRGLSDEQFF.

This clonotype was observed at least ten times. The chain is built from TRBV12-3 or TRBV12-4 and TRBJ2-7, with a tentative D call TRBD1 (5 bases). V dropped 6 bases and J dropped 3 bases, with 9 bases sitting between them. The CDR3 covers 12 residues. The CDR3 region has the DNA TGTGCCAGCAGCATCAGGGACTACGAGCAGTACTTC. This codes for CASSIRDYEQYF.

The table lists this clonotype with many counts. The chain employs TRBV20-1 and TRBJ2-4, with unresolved D. The germline V and J ends were trimmed by 0 bases and 2 bases, with 5 bases remaining between them. CDR3 size: 13 residues. Germline V gives CDR1 DFQATT, CDR2 SNEGSKA (reference sequence). The DNA for the CDR3 is TGCAGTGCTAGAGAGGAGACCAAAAACATTCAGTACTTC. Translation: CSAREETKNIQYF.

This clonotype was counted at least ten times. One junction end disagrees with the germline gene, perhaps due to a read error. The chain is built from TRBV20-1 and TRBJ2-3; the match to TRBD2 covers 7 bases. The CDR3 extends over 10 amino acids. Germline CDR1 and CDR2: DFQATT and SNEGSKA (reference sequence). The CDR3 DNA follows: TGCAGTGCCCGGACTAGTCTCAATGTTTTT. It translates to CSARTSLNVF.

This clonotype was seen ten or more times. V and J are TRBV12-3 or TRBV12-4 and TRBJ2-7, with 9 bases that match TRBD2. The CDR3 loop spans 17 amino acids. The J segment lost 0 bases and the V segment lost 3 bases, leaving 9 bases of the junction unmatched. CDR3 bases: TGTGCCAGCAGTTTGGGGCCGAGCGGGAGGATCTCCTACGAGCAGTACTTC. Protein: CASSLGPSGRISYEQYF.

Notes on this clonotype: Germline and junction disagree at one end, which may indicate a read error. The chain recombines TRBV20-1 with TRBJ2-4, with D perhaps assigned TRBD1 or TRBD2 (5 bases each). Germline-derived CDR1 and CDR2 are DFQATT and SNEGSKA (reference sequence). This CDR3 region has 11 residues. The CDR3 nucleotides are TGCAGTGCTCGAGAGGGGTCGAGGCCGTACTTC. Amino acid sequence: CSAREGSRPYF.

This clonotype was counted between two and nine times. The CDR3 loop is CASTQSLINEQFF. The CDR3 nucleotides are TGTGCCAGCACCCAATCGCTCATTAATGAGCAGTTCTTC. The chain employs TRBV12-3 or TRBV12-4 and TRBJ2-1; D gene ambiguous. Trimming took off 7 bases at V and 7 bases at J, with 14 bases between the two ends. The CDR3 runs 13 residues.

This clonotype has just a few counts. One junction end does not reproduce the germline sequence, and a read error may be involved. The CDR3 sequence: CASSTTPGISSF. CDR3 coding DNA: TGTGCCAGTAGTACCACTCCGGGTATAAGCAGCTTC. V gene TRBV19 combines with J gene TRBJ2-1; the D is unclear. From germline, CDR1 is LNHDA and CDR2 SQIVND (reference sequence). The CDR3 loop spans 12 amino acids.

In this sample, this clonotype turned up many times. The chain is built from TRBV7-8 and TRBJ2-2; no firm D call. Germline CDR1 reads SGHVS; CDR2 reads FQNEAQ. V dropped 1 base and J dropped 1 base, with 10 bases sitting between them. The CDR3 has 16 residues. As DNA, the CDR3 is TGTGCCAGCAGCTTAGTCCAGCTCCTGAACACCGGGGAGCTGTTTTTT. The encoded protein is CASSLVQLLNTGELFF.

This clonotype was seen repeatedly, ten times or more. The chain employs TRBV7-9 and TRBJ2-7; 9 positions agree with TRBD2. The CDR3 contains 17 residues. Per the germline V gene, CDR1 is SEHNR and CDR2 is FQNEAQ (reference sequence). The J segment lost 3 bases and the V segment lost 4 bases, leaving 13 bases of the junction unmatched. This CDR3 is CASSSGVAGDKVYEQYF. The CDR3 DNA sequence: TGTGCCAGCAGCTCCGGGGTAGCGGGGGATAAAGTCTACGAGCAGTACTTC.

This rearrangement joins TRBV7-2 to TRBJ2-1, with D perhaps matching TRBD1 (6 bases). The CDR3 totals 15 residues. The V gene's germline CDR1 is SGHTA and CDR2 FQGNSA. V was shortened by 5 bases and J by 5 bases, with 16 bases between the two germline ends. CDR3 in DNA: TGTGCCAGCAGCCTCCGACAGGTCGGGGACAATGAGCAGTTCTTC. This codes for CASSLRQVGDNEQFF.

This chain links TRBV20-1 with TRBJ2-7, with TRBD1 as a possible D gene (6 bases). V was pared by 1 base and J by 3 bases, with 10 bases between. Germline V gene lookup returns CDR1 DFQATT and CDR2 SNEGSKA (reference sequence). There are 13 residues in the CDR3. The CDR3 nucleotides are TGCAGTGCTAGAGGGGGGCAGAACTACGAGCAGTACTTC. It specifies CSARGGQNYEQYF.

At least ten counts were recorded for this clonotype. The chain has TRBV5-5 and TRBJ2-1, with TRBD2 matching over 12 bases. Germline CDR1 reads SGHKS; CDR2 reads YYEKEE (reference sequence). This CDR3 is built from 18 residues. J gave up 0 bases and V 1 base, and 5 bases lay outside the gene matches. The CDR3, as DNA: TGTGCCAGCAGCTTGTGGCTAGCGGGAGGGACCTCCTACAATGAGCAGTTCTTC. This encodes CASSLWLAGGTSYNEQFF.

This chain connects TRBV18 to TRBJ2-7, with 8 bases fitting TRBD1. The CDR3 spans 15 residues. V shed 5 bases, J shed 4 bases, and the junction held 10 bases outside the gene matches. Germline V gene sequence: CDR1 KGHSH, CDR2 LQKENI. CDR3 protein: CASSFGTGAVYEQYF. CDR3 bases: TGTGCCAGCTCATTCGGGACAGGAGCGGTGTACGAGCAGTACTTC.

This clonotype was found a few times. This rearrangement joins TRBV25-1 to TRBJ2-3, with TRBD1 matching 9 bases. V shed 4 bases, J shed 3 bases, and the junction held 5 bases outside the gene matches. The CDR3 has 15 amino acids. Germline V CDR1 and CDR2: MGHDK, SYGVNS. DNA for the CDR3: TGTGCCAGCAGTGCAAGGGACAGGGTGACAGATACGCAGTATTTT. This encodes CASSARDRVTDTQYF.

Many counts were recorded for this clonotype. This rearrangement joins TRBV7-9 to TRBJ1-1; TRBD1 is a possible D gene (5 bases). The CDR3 contains 15 residues. Germline-derived CDR1 and CDR2 are SEHNR and FQNEAQ (reference sequence). Trimming took 5 bases from V and 0 from J, leaving 13 bases between them. The CDR3 is CASSIQGGVNTEAFF. The CDR3 nucleotides are TGTGCCAGCAGCATACAAGGAGGGGTGAACACTGAAGCTTTCTTT.

This clonotype was seen once. A much larger clone sits a single nucleotide away, making a read error possible. This sequence joins TRBV4-1 and TRBJ2-1; 11 bases are a match to TRBD2. The germline V gene encodes CDR1 MGHRA and CDR2 YSYEKL. V was pared by 4 bases and J by 8 bases, with 10 bases of the junction left unmatched. The CDR3 spans 16 residues. The CDR3 DNA reads as TGCGCCAGCAGCCGAGATAGCGGGAGGGCCCAAGATGAGCAGTTCTTC. This gives the protein CASSRDSGRAQDEQFF.

This clonotype was observed a handful of times. The genes are TRBV27 and TRBJ2-7; 7 nucleotides align to TRBD2. The V gene's germline CDR1 is MNHEY and CDR2 SMNVEV (reference sequence). With V trimmed by 6 bases and J by 7 bases, 12 bases remained unmatched. The CDR3 sequence is 14 residues long. CDR3 DNA sequence: TGTGCCAGCAGAAAGGGTCAGGGACTACGAGAGCAGTACTTC. Amino acid sequence: CASRKGQGLREQYF.

The table lists this clonotype with a few counts. J is TRBJ2-2 and V is TRBV5-1, with D perhaps assigned TRBD1 or TRBD2 (5 bases each). Germline CDR1 SGHRS, CDR2 YFSETQ. The germline V and J ends were trimmed by 5 bases and 2 bases, with 13 bases remaining between them. The CDR3 is 15 residues long. The DNA of the CDR3 is TGCGCCAGCAGTCGGGACCAAATAAACACCGGGGAGCTGTTTTTT. Its protein product is CASSRDQINTGELFF.

This clonotype was detected ten times or more. This chain links TRBV6-5 with TRBJ2-2; D remains unclear. There are 15 residues in the CDR3. The germline V gene has CDR1 MNHEY and CDR2 SVGAGI. Deletions cut 2 bases from V and 0 bases from J, with 7 bases between. The CDR3 DNA follows: TGTGCCAGCAGTTACAAAGCAGCGAACACCGGGGAGCTGTTTTTT. It codes for CASSYKAANTGELFF.

This clonotype was recorded many times. The chain combines TRBV7-2 with TRBJ2-1; TRBD2 agrees at 7 bases. The CDR3 runs 12 residues. CDR1 SGHTA and CDR2 FQGNSA come from the germline V gene. After removal of 1 base from V and 15 bases from J, the junction contained 6 bases not matched to a gene. The CDR3 loop is CASSLDGGRAFF. The CDR3 DNA reads TGTGCCAGCAGCTTAGACGGCGGGAGAGCGTTCTTC.

This clonotype was counted between two and nine times. The chain couples TRBV15 to TRBJ2-1; either TRBD1 or TRBD2 may supply D (5 bases each). The CDR3 has 15 amino acids. V shed 5 bases and J shed 0 bases, with 11 bases lying between them. CDR1 and CDR2 from the germline V gene are LNHNV and YYDKDF (reference sequence). The chain's CDR3 is CATSGTLSSYNEQFF. CDR3 bases: TGTGCCACCAGCGGGACGTTGAGCTCCTACAATGAGCAGTTCTTC.

The table lists this clonotype with a few counts. The chain has TRBV29-1 and TRBJ1-1; TRBD1 might be the D (5 bases). CDR3 size: 14 residues. Germline assignment: CDR1 SQVTM and CDR2 ANQGSEA. Trimming took off 0 bases at V and 5 bases at J, with 13 bases between the two ends. The CDR3 protein is CSVEDNRGGTEAFF. Written as DNA, the CDR3 is TGCAGCGTTGAAGACAATCGGGGGGGAACTGAAGCTTTCTTT. Using reference TRBV29-1 and TRBJ1-1 for the parts outside the CDR3, the full variable domain is SAVISQKPSRDICQRGTSLTIQCQVDSQVTMMFWYRQQPGQSLTLIATANQGSEATYESGFVIDKFPISRPNLTFSTLTVSNMSPEDSSIYLCSVEDNRGGTEAFFGQGTRLTVV.